Listed below are T cell receptor beta chains from one sample, sequenced in a study of long-term antiretroviral therapy in people with HIV. Generated by immunoSEQ multiplex PCR, the TCRdb table keeps only in-frame clones and is missing some. The repertoire includes under 50,000 clones, about nine tenths of them detected once, and 4% sits in the top ten. The source material was unsorted PBMCs, sampled 1.2 years after starting antiretroviral therapy. Receptors originate from a woman between 50 and 59 years old with HIV. CDR3s leave out the opening cysteine and the closing phenylalanine or tryptophan. The order of the fields is J gene, V gene, CDR3 protein.

TRBJ2-1,TRBV4-3,ASSPSGTGGGNEQF
TRBJ2-7,TRBV7-9,ASSPPGTAYEQY
TRBJ1-5,TRBV10-3,AISEAGSSNQPQH
TRBJ2-3,TRBV7-3,ASSSGTGVIDTQY
TRBJ1-1,TRBV28,ASSPRTEEAF
TRBJ1-2,TRBV28,ASRGGALGYT
TRBJ2-6,TRBV7-9,ASSSQGLGANVLT
TRBJ1-4,TRBV30,AWSRHDLGEKLF
TRBJ2-1,TRBV7-3,ASSLGVEQF
TRBJ2-2,TRBV19,ASSIAGSGELF
TRBJ1-2,TRBV5-1,ASSLGDRANYGYT
TRBJ2-7,TRBV11-1,ASSLPPASHGAYEQY
TRBJ2-3,TRBV5-1,ASSLGLAMSTDTQY
TRBJ2-7,TRBV7-9,ASGDYEQY
TRBJ1-1,TRBV25-1,ASRPPGRGTTEAF
TRBJ1-1,TRBV7-2,ASSWGTGMNTEAF
TRBJ1-1,TRBV11-2,ASSATAKGTEAF
TRBJ2-1,TRBV7-9,ASSRGLAGDEQF
TRBJ1-2,TRBV18,ASSPPGLNYGYT
TRBJ1-1,TRBV11-2,ASSPWGEGTEAF
TRBJ1-5,TRBV2,ASSLRGRDQPQH
TRBJ2-1,TRBV27,ASTTGGEQF
TRBJ2-2,TRBV19,ASSIGANTGELF
TRBJ2-7,TRBV4-3,ASSQDGTSDYEQY
TRBJ1-5,TRBV10-3,ATGTGVSNQPQH
TRBJ1-2,TRBV5-1,ASRQDSVVGGYT
TRBJ1-1,TRBV14,ASSQVIKEAF
TRBJ1-4,TRBV9,ASSVGVKGREKLF
TRBJ2-1,TRBV6-4,ASSVSAYNEQF
TRBJ1-3,TRBV7-9,ASSLRVREDTIY
TRBJ2-5,TRBV7-3,ASSHSTGGETQY
TRBJ2-3,TRBV9,ASSVGGSADTQY
TRBJ1-1,TRBV29-1,SVLRGGEAF
TRBJ1-2,TRBV15,ATSSGRQKGYT
TRBJ1-1,TRBV21-1,ASSKQGLNAF
TRBJ1-5,TRBV7-3,ASSLTGNQPQH
TRBJ2-2,TRBV9,ASSDPGLPTGELF
TRBJ2-1,TRBV7-2,ASSLIAGMPNNEQF
TRBJ1-5,TRBV2,ASSERDISNQPQH
TRBJ2-5,TRBV7-8,ASSSGSGRGGQETQY
TRBJ2-3,TRBV5-1,ASRRGDSTDTQY
TRBJ1-1,TRBV5-6,ASSPMNTEAF
TRBJ1-1,TRBV5-1,ASRETGGTEAF
TRBJ2-1,TRBV11-1,ASSSSGGLSYNEQF
TRBJ2-1,TRBV19,ASSQGYNEQF
TRBJ1-4,TRBV5-4,ASSLSGTGNEKLF
TRBJ1-1,TRBV7-8,ASSNRTGRTAEAF
TRBJ2-1,TRBV9,ASSVEPRNEQF